Detailed here is one TCR beta chain. Its antigen is unknown. Researchers ran the PCR with 60 Vbeta and 13 Jbeta primers. Clones were read by immunoSEQ multiplex PCR, and TCRdb kept only the in-frame ones, dropping some. The table records 160,000 or so clones, roughly four fifths of them present only once. This entry comes from a study of cytomegalovirus exposure and HLA in healthy donors. General study points: Roughly even sequencing depth across donors was the assumption behind the presence/absence analyses. Prediction of most subjects' HLA-A and HLA-B alleles by TCR beta sequences was reportedly accurate. CMV serostatus was the only recorded immune exposure for donors.

The clonotype originates from a man aged 50 to 59 in good health and CMV-seropositive. Material: PBMCs.

CDR3 DNA sequence: TGTGCCAGCAGCTCGACGGGACAGGGAAACGAGCAGTACTTC. Its protein is CASSSTGQGNEQYF. This rearrangement joins TRBV7-8 to TRBJ2-5; TRBD1 agrees at 9 bases. The J call could be wrong; TRBJ2-7 is a better fit for the DNA end. This CDR3 is 14 amino acids long. Germline CDR1 reads SGHVS; CDR2 reads FQNEAQ.